Each of the 21 T cell receptor beta chains below was sequenced from the same sample in a study of graft-versus-host responses after intestinal transplantation. This table comes from immunoSEQ multiplex PCR, and its TCRdb copy is limited to in-frame clones, with some not included. The table shows tens of thousands of clones, with almost 85% occurring only once. What these receptors recognize is not known. The sequences come from unstimulated CD8+ T cells sorted from spleen or lymph node cells, collected before transplant. Receptors originate from a human donor who was the organ donor for an intestinal transplant.

This chain links TRBV7-9 with TRBJ2-5, with no clear D. CDR3 size: 13 residues. Germline CDR1 is SEHNR and CDR2 is FQNEAQ (reference sequence). The V end was cut by 5 bases, the J end by 0 bases, with 7 bases between. CDR3 bases: TGTGCCAGCAGCGGGGTGTACCAAGAGACCCAGTACTTC. It yields the protein CASSGVYQETQYF.

The chain uses TRBV27 and TRBJ2-7; no clear D gene. The length of the CDR3 is 14 residues. The V and J ends lost 5 bases and 0 bases respectively, with 11 bases between them. Germline-derived CDR1 and CDR2 are MNHEY and SMNVEV (reference sequence). The CDR3 region is CASSKMGSSYEQYF. Here the CDR3 DNA reads TGTGCCAGCAGTAAGATGGGTAGCTCCTACGAGCAGTACTTC.

This clone was seen once. The chain has TRBV19 and TRBJ2-5; perhaps D is TRBD1 or TRBD2 (5 bases each). The last part of the DNA fits TRBJ2-7 better; the J call may be wrong. The germline V gene encodes CDR1 LNHDA and CDR2 SQIVND (reference sequence). This CDR3 is 12 amino acids long. This CDR3 is CASSVGASEQYF. Here the CDR3 DNA reads TGTGCCAGTAGTGTCGGGGCCAGCGAGCAGTACTTC.

This clone has just a few counts. The chain employs TRBV11-3 and TRBJ2-7, with 11 bases that match TRBD2. The CDR3 covers 18 residues. J gave up 0 bases and V 5 bases, and 12 bases lay outside the gene matches. CDR1 SGHNT and CDR2 YENEEA come from the germline V gene. The CDR3 loop reads CASSPLPGLAESSYEQYF. CDR3 nucleotide sequence: TGTGCCAGCAGCCCTCTTCCGGGACTAGCGGAAAGCTCCTACGAGCAGTACTTC.

In regard to this clone: In the same sample, other DNA sequences code for this CDR3. The chain has TRBV29-1 and TRBJ2-1, with 15 bases identical to TRBD2. The CDR3 runs to 16 residues. V was clipped by 6 bases and J by 9 bases; unmatched bases: 12. Looked up from germline, CDR1 is SQVTM and CDR2 is ANQGSEA. CDR3 loop: CSVGLAGGPPFGEQFF. The DNA for the CDR3 is TGCAGCGTCGGACTAGCGGGAGGGCCCCCATTTGGTGAGCAGTTCTTC.

The genes are TRBV6-5 and TRBJ2-5; 13 bases fit TRBD2. J was trimmed by 5 bases and V by 5 bases; bases with no gene match: 5. CDR1 and CDR2 (germline): MNHEY, SVGAGI. The CDR3 consists of 15 residues. The CDR3 bases are TGTGCCAGCAGTCCACGGACTAGCGGGAGTGAGACCCAGTACTTC. Translated, it gives CASSPRTSGSETQYF.

V is TRBV7-2 and J is TRBJ2-3, with D hard to call. CDR1 and CDR2 (germline): SGHTA, FQGNSA. CDR3 length: 14 residues. The germline V and J ends were trimmed by 2 bases and 0 bases, with 6 bases remaining between them. The CDR3 bases are TGTGCCAGCAGCTTAAGCCTGAGCACAGATACGCAGTATTTT. Translation: CASSLSLSTDTQYF.

The chain joins TRBV27 to TRBJ1-3; possibly TRBD1 for D (5 bases). Germline CDR1 is MNHEY and CDR2 is SMNVEV (reference sequence). The CDR3 is 17 amino acids. V dropped 3 bases and J dropped 2 bases, with 17 bases sitting between them. The CDR3 loop is CASSFSGHRSTGNTIYF. CDR3 nucleotide sequence: TGTGCCAGCAGTTTTTCAGGGCATCGTTCTACTGGAAACACCATATATTTT.

The CDR3 sequence is CASSLTRTEPLYGYTF. The CDR3 nucleotides are TGTGCCAGCAGCTTGACTAGGACAGAACCCCTTTATGGCTACACCTTC. This chain connects TRBV13 to TRBJ1-2, with D possibly TRBD1 on 6 matching bases. V lost 3 bases and J 5 bases, leaving 19 bases between the germline ends. This CDR3 has 16 amino acids. The V gene's germline CDR1 is PRHDT and CDR2 FYEKMQ (reference sequence). The variable domain in full, with the rest retrieved from reference TRBV13 and TRBJ1-2, is AAGVIQSPRHLIKEKRETATLKCYPIPRHDTVYWYQQGPGQDPQFLISFYEKMQSDKGSIPDRFSAQQFSDYHSELNMSSLELGDSALYFCASSLTRTEPLYGYTFGSGTRLTVV.

V gene TRBV27 combines with J gene TRBJ1-6, with 9 bases fitting TRBD1. This CDR3 is 15 amino acids long. The V gene end was trimmed by 4 bases and the J gene end by 9 bases; junction bases not matched to a gene: 7. Looked up from germline, CDR1 is MNHEY and CDR2 is SMNVEV (reference sequence). CDR3 sequence (DNA): TGTGCCAGCAGTTCGTCGGGACAGGGCTTTTCACCCCTCCACTTT. As protein: CASSSSGQGFSPLHF.

The chain is built from TRBV7-8 and TRBJ1-2, with 7 positions matching TRBD1. The germline CDR1 and CDR2 sequences are SGHVS and FQNEAQ. The CDR3 consists of 16 residues. V lost 1 base to trimming and J lost 4 bases; unmatched junction nucleotides: 9. In DNA form, the CDR3 reads TGTGCCAGCAGCTTAGGGACGGGACAGCTGGTCTATGGCTACACCTTC. Its protein product is CASSLGTGQLVYGYTF.

The chain is built from TRBV4-3 and TRBJ2-7; TRBD2 agrees at 14 bases. This CDR3 has 15 residues. Germline loops: CDR1 LGHNA, CDR2 YSLEER. The junction had 2 bases not matched to a gene; V was cut back by 4 bases and J by 3 bases. CDR3 region: CASSPTSGGDYEQYF. CDR3 sequence (DNA): TGCGCCAGCAGCCCGACTAGCGGGGGGGACTACGAGCAGTACTTC.

V usage is TRBV27 and J usage is TRBJ2-7; 7 bases agree with TRBD1. Germline trimming cut 3 bases from V and 10 bases from J; bases unmatched to any gene: 9. CDR3 length: 13 residues. CDR1 MNHEY and CDR2 SMNVEV come from the germline V gene (reference sequence). DNA for the CDR3: TGTGCCAGCAGTTTTGGGTCTGACAGGGAACAGTACTTC. Its protein is CASSFGSDREQYF.

V is TRBV30 and J is TRBJ1-3; D remains unclear. Germline lookup yields CDR1 GTSNPN and CDR2 SVGIG (reference sequence). V was shortened by 7 bases and J by 2 bases, with 12 bases between the two germline ends. CDR3 length: 13 amino acids. This CDR3 is CASTPGTGNTIYF. CDR3 sequence (DNA): TGTGCCTCCACCCCGGGAACTGGAAACACCATATATTTT. The entire variable domain, with the rest obtained from reference TRBV30 and TRBJ1-3, is as follows: SQTIHQWPATLVQPVGSPLSLECTVEGTSNPNLYWYRQAAGRGLQLLFYSVGIGQISSEVPQNLSASRPQDRQFILSSKKLLLSDSGFYLCASTPGTGNTIYFGEGSWLTVV.

The chain couples TRBV27 to TRBJ1-5; possible D gene TRBD1, 6 bases. The CDR3 has 13 amino acids. Germline V CDR1 and CDR2: MNHEY, SMNVEV (reference sequence). V was clipped by 2 bases and J by 6 bases, with 8 bases between them. The CDR3 DNA follows: TGTGCCAGCAGTTTAGCCAGGGGTCAGCCCCAGCATTTT. Translating it yields CASSLARGQPQHF.

The V gene is TRBV29-1, the J gene TRBJ2-7, with a weak D call TRBD2 (5 bases). The CDR3 consists of 12 residues. Germline CDR1 reads SQVTM; CDR2 reads ANQGSEA. V gave up 6 bases and J gave up 0 bases, with 9 bases separating them. In DNA form, the CDR3 reads TGCAGCGTCTCCACTAGCTCCTACGAGCAGTACTTC. Its translation: CSVSTSSYEQYF.

The J gene is TRBJ1-6, the V gene TRBV4-1; unclear D gene. The CDR3 loop spans 17 amino acids. Looked up from germline, CDR1 is MGHRA and CDR2 is YSYEKL. With 0 bases removed from V and 3 bases from J, the gap between germline ends came to 12 bases. The CDR3 bases are TGCGCCAGCAGCCAAGATAACGGACTGAACTATAATTCACCCCTCCACTTT. Its translation: CASSQDNGLNYNSPLHF.

The chain combines TRBV5-8 with TRBJ2-7, with 9 bases matching TRBD1. With 0 bases clipped from V and 2 bases from J, the junction kept 0 bases outside the gene matches. The CDR3 runs to 14 residues. Germline lookup yields CDR1 SGHTS and CDR2 YDEGEE. CDR3 residues: CASSLGTGAYEQYF. The CDR3 region has the DNA TGTGCCAGCAGCTTGGGGACAGGGGCCTACGAGCAGTACTTC.

The rearrangement links TRBV9 to TRBJ2-7; 9 bases are shared with TRBD1. The J segment lost 2 bases and the V segment lost 0 bases, leaving 6 bases of the junction unmatched. The CDR3 has 16 residues. CDR1 is SGDLS and CDR2 is YYNGEE in the germline V gene. The CDR3 DNA follows: TGTGCCAGCAGCGTAGACCCGGGACAGGGTACCTACGAGCAGTACTTC. The encoded protein is CASSVDPGQGTYEQYF.

V is TRBV9 and J is TRBJ2-2; D gene uncertain. CDR1 and CDR2 from the germline V gene are SGDLS and YYNGEE. The CDR3 sequence is 12 residues long. Trimming left V 2 bases short and J 6 bases short, with 5 bases between. The CDR3 DNA reads TGTGCCAGCAGCGTCCGCCCCGGGGAGCTGTTTTTT. Translated, it gives CASSVRPGELFF.

The chain uses TRBV2 and TRBJ2-3, with 10 bases identical to TRBD2. The CDR3 consists of 15 residues. After removal of 5 bases from V and 4 bases from J, the junction contained 6 bases not matched to a gene. In germline, CDR1 is SNHLY, CDR2 FYNNEI. CDR3 loop: CASSPGTSESDTQYF. The CDR3 DNA reads as TGTGCCAGCAGTCCCGGGACTAGCGAGTCAGATACGCAGTATTTT.